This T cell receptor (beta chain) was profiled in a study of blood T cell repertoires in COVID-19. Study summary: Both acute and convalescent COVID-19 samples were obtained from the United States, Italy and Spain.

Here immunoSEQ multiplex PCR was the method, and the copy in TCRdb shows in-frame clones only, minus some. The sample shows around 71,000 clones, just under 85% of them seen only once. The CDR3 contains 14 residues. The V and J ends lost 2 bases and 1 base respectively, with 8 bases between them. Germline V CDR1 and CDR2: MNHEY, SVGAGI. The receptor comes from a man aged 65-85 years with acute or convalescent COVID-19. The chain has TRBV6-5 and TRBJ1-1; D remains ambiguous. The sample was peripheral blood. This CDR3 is CASSYRVPNTEAFF. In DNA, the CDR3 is TGTGCCAGCAGTTACCGGGTACCGAACACTGAAGCTTTCTTT.